This T cell receptor (beta chain) was obtained from a study of vaccination and CD4 T cells after COVID-19. Turning to this clonotype: Its antigen is not identified. The junction departs from the called germline gene at one end, perhaps through a read error.

An Oncomine TCR Beta short-read assay was used to sequence the DNA from cultured CD4+ T cells. TCRdb fed the PCR reads into MiXCR, producing one record per CDR3 protein. The sample carries over 20,000 distinct CDR3 sequences, 40% to 50% recorded once. The CDR3 spans 15 residues. Germline V gene sequence: CDR1 SSHAT, CDR2 FNYEAQ (reference sequence). The treatment denotes: roughly 10-day PBMC culture with coronavirus spike peptide pools or control peptides (ViraFEST assay). Peptide pools at approximately 10 ug/ml, together with roughly 9.1 IU/ml IL-2, were added to cultures of some 2.2 million PBMCs per well.

The chain recombines TRBV7-7 with TRBJ2-1, with D possibly TRBD2 on 6 matching bases. The sequence derives from a human donor who had recovered from COVID-19. Sequencing was performed on CD4+ T cells from blood, cultured in vitro. CDR3 bases: TGTGCTAGCAGACGTGGGAGGCCCTTTTTCAATGAGCAGTTCTTC. It is translated as CASRRGRPFFNEQFF.